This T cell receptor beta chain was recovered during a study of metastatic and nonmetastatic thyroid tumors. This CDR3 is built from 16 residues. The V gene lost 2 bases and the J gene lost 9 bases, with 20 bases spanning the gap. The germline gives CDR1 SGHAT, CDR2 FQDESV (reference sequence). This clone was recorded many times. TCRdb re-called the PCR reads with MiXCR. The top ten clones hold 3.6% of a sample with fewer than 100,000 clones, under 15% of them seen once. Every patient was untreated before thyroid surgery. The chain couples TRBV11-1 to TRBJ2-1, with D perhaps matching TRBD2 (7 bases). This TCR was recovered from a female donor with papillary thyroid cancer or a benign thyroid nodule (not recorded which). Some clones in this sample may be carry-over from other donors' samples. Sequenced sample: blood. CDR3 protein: CASSLSRRGGGSEQFF. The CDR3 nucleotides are TGTGCCAGCAGCTTAAGTAGGAGGGGAGGGGGAAGTGAGCAGTTCTTC.